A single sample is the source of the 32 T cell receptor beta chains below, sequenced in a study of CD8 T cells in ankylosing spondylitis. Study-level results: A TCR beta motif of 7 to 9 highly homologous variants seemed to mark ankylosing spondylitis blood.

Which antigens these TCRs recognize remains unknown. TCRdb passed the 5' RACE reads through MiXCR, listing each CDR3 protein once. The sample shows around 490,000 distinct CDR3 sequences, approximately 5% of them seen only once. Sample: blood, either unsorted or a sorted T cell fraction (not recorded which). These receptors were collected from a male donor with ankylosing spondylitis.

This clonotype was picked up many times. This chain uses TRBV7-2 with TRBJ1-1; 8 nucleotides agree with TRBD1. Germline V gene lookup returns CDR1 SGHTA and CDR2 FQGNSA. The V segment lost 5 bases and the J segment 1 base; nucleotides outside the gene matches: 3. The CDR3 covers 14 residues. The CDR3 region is CASSQTGENTEAFF. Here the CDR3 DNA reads TGTGCCAGCAGCCAGACAGGGGAGAACACTGAAGCTTTCTTT. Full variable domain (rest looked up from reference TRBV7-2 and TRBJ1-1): GAGVSQSPSNKVTEKGKDVELRCDPISGHTALYWYRQSLGQGLEFLIYFQGNSAPDKSGLPSDRFSAERTGGSVSTLTIQRTQQEDSAVYLCASSQTGENTEAFFGQGTRLTVV.

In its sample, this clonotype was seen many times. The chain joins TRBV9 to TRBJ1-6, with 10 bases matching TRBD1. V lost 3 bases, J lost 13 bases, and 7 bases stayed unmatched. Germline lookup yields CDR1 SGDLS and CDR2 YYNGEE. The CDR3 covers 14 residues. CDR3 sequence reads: CASSESRDRGPLHF. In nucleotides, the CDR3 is TGTGCCAGCAGCGAGTCCCGGGACAGGGGTCCCCTCCACTTT.

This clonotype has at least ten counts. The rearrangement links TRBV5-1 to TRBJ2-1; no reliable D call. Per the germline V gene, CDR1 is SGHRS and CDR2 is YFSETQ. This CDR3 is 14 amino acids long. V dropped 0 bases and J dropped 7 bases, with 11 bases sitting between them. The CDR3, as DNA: TGCGCCAGCAGCTTGGCCTCAACGGTGAATGAGCAGTTCTTC. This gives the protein CASSLASTVNEQFF.

The CDR3 loop reads CASSLQGTPGYTDTQYF. CDR3 sequence (DNA): TGCGCCAGCAGCTTGCAAGGGACCCCTGGGTACACAGATACGCAGTATTTT. V and J are TRBV5-1 and TRBJ2-3, with D perhaps matching TRBD1 or TRBD2 (5 bases each). Germline loops: CDR1 SGHRS, CDR2 YFSETQ. The CDR3 covers 17 residues. The germline V and J ends were trimmed by 1 base and 2 bases, with 17 bases remaining between them.

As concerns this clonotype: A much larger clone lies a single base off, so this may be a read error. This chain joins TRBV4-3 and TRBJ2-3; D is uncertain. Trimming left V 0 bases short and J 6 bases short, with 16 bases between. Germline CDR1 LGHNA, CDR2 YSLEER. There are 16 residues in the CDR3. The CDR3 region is CASSQESGTLRDTQYF. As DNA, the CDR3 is TGCGCCAGCAGCCAAGAATCGGGCACTCTCCGGGATACGCAGTATTTT.

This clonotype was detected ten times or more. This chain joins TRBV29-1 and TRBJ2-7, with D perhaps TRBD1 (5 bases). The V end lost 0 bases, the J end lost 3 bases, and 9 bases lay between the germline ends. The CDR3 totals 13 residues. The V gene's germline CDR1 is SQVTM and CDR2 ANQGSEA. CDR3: CSVEDAGNYEQYF. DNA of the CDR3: TGCAGCGTTGAAGATGCAGGGAACTACGAGCAGTACTTC.

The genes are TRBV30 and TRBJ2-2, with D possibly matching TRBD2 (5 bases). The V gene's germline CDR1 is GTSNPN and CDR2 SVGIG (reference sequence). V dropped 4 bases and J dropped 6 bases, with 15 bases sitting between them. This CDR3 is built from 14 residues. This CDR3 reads CAWTLGSWSGELFF. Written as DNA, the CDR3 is TGTGCCTGGACCCTTGGGAGTTGGTCCGGGGAGCTGTTTTTT.

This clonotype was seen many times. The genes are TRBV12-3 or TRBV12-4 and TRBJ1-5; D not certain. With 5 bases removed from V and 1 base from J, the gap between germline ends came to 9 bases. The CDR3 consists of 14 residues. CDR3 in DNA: TGTGCCAGCAGTCCGGGCAACAGCAATCAGCCCCAGCATTTT. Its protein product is CASSPGNSNQPQHF.

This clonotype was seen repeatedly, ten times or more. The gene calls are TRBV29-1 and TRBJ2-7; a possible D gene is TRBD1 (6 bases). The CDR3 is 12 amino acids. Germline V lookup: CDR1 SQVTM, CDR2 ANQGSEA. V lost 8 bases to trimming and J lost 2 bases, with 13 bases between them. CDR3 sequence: CSFARDTYEQYF. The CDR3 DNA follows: TGCAGCTTCGCGAGGGACACCTACGAGCAGTACTTC.

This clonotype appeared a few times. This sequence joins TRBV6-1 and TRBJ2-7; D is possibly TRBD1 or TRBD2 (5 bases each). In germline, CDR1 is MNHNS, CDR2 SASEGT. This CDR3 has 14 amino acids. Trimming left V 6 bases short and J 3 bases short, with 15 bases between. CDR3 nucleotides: TGTGCCAGCAGGAGCCGGGACGGATACTACGAGCAGTACTTC. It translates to CASRSRDGYYEQYF.

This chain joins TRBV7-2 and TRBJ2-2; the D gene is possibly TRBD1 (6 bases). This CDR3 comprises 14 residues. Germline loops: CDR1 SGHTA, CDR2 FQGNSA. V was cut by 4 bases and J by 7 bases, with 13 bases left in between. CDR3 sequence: CASSYGTRIGELFF. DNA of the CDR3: TGTGCCAGCAGCTACGGGACACGTATCGGGGAGCTGTTTTTT. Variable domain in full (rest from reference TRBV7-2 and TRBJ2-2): GAGVSQSPSNKVTEKGKDVELRCDPISGHTALYWYRQSLGQGLEFLIYFQGNSAPDKSGLPSDRFSAERTGGSVSTLTIQRTQQEDSAVYLCASSYGTRIGELFFGEGSRLTVL.

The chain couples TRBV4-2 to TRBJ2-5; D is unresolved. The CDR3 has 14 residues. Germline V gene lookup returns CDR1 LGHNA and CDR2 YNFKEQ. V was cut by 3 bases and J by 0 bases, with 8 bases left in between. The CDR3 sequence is CASSHSRDQETQYF. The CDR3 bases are TGTGCCAGCAGCCACAGCCGGGACCAAGAGACCCAGTACTTC.

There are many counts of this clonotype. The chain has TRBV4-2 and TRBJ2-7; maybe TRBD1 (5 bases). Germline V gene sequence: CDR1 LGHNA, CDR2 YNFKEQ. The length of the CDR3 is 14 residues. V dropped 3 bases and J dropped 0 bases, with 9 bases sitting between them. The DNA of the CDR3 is TGTGCCAGCAGCCATCAGGACAACTCCTACGAGCAGTACTTC. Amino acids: CASSHQDNSYEQYF.

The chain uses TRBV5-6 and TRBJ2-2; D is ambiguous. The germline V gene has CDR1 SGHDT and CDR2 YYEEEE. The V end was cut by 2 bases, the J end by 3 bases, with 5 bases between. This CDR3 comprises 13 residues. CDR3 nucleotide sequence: TGTGCCAGCAGCTTCCCGGACACCGGGGAGCTGTTTTTT. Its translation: CASSFPDTGELFF.

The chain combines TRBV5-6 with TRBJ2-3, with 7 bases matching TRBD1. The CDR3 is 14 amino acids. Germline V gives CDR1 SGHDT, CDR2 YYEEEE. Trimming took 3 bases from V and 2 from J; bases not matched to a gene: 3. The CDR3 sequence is CASSWDRFTDTQYF. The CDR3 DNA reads TGTGCCAGCAGCTGGGACAGATTCACAGATACGCAGTATTTT.

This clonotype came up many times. The DNA of the CDR3 is TGCGCCAGCAGCTTGGGTTCATGGGGCACTGAACTATACTATGGCTACACCTTC. It translates to CASSLGSWGTELYYGYTF. The V and J genes are TRBV5-1 and TRBJ1-2; D may be TRBD1 (5 bases). The V end was cut by 0 bases, the J end by 3 bases, with 21 bases between. Germline V lookup: CDR1 SGHRS, CDR2 YFSETQ. There are 18 residues in the CDR3.

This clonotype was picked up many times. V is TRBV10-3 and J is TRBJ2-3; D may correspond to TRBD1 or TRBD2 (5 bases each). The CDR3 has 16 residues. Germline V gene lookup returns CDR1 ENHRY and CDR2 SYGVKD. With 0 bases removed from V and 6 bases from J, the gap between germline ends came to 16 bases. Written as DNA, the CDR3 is TGTGCCATCAGTGAGTCCGGGACCGGGACGATGGATACGCAGTATTTT. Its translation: CAISESGTGTMDTQYF.

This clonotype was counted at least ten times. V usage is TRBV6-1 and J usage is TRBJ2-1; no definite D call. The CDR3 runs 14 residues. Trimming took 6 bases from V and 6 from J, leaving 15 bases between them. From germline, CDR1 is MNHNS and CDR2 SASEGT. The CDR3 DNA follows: TGTGCCAGCAGCCGACGGCCCCGTCCCAATGAGCAGTTCTTC. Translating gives CASSRRPRPNEQFF.

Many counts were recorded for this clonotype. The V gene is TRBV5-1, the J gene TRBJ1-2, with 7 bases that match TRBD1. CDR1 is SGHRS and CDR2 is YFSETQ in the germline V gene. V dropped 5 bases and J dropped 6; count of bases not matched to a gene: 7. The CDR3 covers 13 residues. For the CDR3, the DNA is TGCGCCAGCAGTTTCGACAGGGAGGATGGCTACACCTTC. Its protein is CASSFDREDGYTF.

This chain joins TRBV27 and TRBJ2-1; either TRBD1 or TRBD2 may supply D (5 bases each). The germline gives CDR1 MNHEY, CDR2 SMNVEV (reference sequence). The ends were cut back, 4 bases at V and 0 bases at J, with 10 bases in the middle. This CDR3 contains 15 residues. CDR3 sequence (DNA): TGTGCCAGCAGTTGGGGACGCAGCTCCTACAATGAGCAGTTCTTC. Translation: CASSWGRSSYNEQFF.

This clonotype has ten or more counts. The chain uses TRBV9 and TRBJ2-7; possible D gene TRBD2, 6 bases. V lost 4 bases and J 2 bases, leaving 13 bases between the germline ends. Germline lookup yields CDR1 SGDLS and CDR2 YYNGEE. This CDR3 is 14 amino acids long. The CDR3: CASSTGRTTYEQYF. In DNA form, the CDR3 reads TGTGCCAGCAGCACCGGACGGACTACCTACGAGCAGTACTTC.

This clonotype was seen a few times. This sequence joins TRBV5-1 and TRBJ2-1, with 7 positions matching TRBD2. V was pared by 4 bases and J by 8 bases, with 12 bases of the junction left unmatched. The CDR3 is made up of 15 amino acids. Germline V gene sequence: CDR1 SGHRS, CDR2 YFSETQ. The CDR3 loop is CASSREEPLLHEQFF. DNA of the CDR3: TGCGCCAGCAGCCGGGAGGAACCCCTCTTACATGAGCAGTTCTTC.

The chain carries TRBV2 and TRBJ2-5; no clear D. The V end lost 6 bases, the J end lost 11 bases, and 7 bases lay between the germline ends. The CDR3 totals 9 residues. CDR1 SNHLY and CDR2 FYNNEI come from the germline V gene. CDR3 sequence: CASSLPQYF. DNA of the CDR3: TGTGCCAGCAGCCTGCCTCAGTACTTC.

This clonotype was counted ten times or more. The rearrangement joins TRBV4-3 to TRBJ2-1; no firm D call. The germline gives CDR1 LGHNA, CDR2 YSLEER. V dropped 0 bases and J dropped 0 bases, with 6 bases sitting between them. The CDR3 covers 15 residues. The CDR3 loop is CASSQDPGSYNEQFF. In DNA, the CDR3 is TGCGCCAGCAGCCAAGATCCGGGCTCCTACAATGAGCAGTTCTTC.

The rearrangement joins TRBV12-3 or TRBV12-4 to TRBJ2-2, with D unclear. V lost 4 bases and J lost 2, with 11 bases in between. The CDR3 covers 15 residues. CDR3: CASSSRNRNTGELFF. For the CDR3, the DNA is TGTGCCAGCAGTTCCCGCAACAGAAACACCGGGGAGCTGTTTTTT.

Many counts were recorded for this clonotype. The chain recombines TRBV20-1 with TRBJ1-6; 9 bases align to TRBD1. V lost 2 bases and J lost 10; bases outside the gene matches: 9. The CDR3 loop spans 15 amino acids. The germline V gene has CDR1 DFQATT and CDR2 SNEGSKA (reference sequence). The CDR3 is CSARSLRQGVSPLHF. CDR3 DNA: TGCAGTGCTAGAAGCCTCCGACAGGGGGTATCACCCCTCCACTTT.

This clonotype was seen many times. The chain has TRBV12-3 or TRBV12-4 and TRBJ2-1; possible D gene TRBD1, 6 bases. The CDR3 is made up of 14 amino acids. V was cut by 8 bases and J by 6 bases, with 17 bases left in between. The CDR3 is CASSTRAGVNEQFF. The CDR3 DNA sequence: TGTGCCAGCTCCACCCGGGCAGGGGTCAATGAGCAGTTCTTC.

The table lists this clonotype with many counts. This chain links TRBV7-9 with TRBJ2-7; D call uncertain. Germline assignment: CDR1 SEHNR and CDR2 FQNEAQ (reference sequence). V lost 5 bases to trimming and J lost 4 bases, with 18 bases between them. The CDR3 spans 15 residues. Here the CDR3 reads CASSPDLDSGYEQYF. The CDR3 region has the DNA TGTGCCAGCAGCCCCGACCTAGACTCCGGGTACGAGCAGTACTTC. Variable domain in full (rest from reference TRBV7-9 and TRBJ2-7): DTGVSQNPRHKITKRGQNVTFRCDPISEHNRLYWYRQTLGQGPEFLTYFQNEAQLEKSRLLSDRFSAERPKGSFSTLEIQRTEQGDSAMYLCASSPDLDSGYEQYFGPGTRLTVT.

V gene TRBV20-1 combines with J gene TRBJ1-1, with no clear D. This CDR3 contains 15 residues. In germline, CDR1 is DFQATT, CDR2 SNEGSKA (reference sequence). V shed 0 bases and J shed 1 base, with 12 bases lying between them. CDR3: CSARDLGSGNTEAFF. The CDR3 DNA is TGCAGTGCTAGAGATCTCGGTAGTGGGAACACTGAAGCTTTCTTT.

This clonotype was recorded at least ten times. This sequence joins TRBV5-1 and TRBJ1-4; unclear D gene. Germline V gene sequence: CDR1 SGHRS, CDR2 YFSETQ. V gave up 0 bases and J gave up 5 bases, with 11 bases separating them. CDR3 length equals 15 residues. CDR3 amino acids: CASSLGGGGNEKLFF. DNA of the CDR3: TGCGCCAGCAGCTTGGGAGGCGGCGGGAATGAAAAACTGTTTTTT. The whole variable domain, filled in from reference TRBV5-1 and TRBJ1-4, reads KAGVTQTPRYLIKTRGQQVTLSCSPISGHRSVSWYQQTPGQGLQFLFEYFSETQRNKGNFPGRFSGRQFSNSRSEMNVSTLELGDSALYLCASSLGGGGNEKLFFGSGTQLSVL.

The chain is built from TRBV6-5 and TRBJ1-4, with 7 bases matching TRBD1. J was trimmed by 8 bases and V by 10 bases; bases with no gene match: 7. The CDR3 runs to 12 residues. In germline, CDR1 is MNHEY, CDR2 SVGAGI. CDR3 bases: TGTGCCACCCGGAACAGGGGCGAAAAACTGTTTTTT. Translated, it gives CATRNRGEKLFF.

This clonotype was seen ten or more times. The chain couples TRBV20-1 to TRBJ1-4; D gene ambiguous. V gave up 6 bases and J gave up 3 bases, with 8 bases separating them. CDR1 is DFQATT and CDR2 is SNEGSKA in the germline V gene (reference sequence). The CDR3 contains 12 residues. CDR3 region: CSASGSNEKLFF. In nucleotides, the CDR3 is TGCAGTGCCAGCGGTTCTAATGAAAAACTGTTTTTT.